Listed here are 9 T cell receptor beta chains from one sample, sequenced in a study of OX40 agonist ivuxolimab in advanced cancers. Sequencing used immunoSEQ multiplex PCR; TCRdb keeps in-frame clones, though not all of them. The sample has approximately 62,000 clones, almost 95% seen once. The sequencing here drew on CD4+ or CD8+ T cells sorted from blood, taken in a trial of the OX40 agonist ivuxolimab. Receptors originate from an adult with an advanced solid tumor such as melanoma, head and neck, liver or kidney cancer.

V usage is TRBV14 and J usage is TRBJ1-6; no firm D call. Deletions cut 2 bases from V and 6 bases from J, with 8 bases between. CDR1 is SGHDN, CDR2 FVKESK, per germline. The CDR3 has 14 amino acids. The CDR3 DNA reads as TGTGCCAGCAGCCAATTGAAGGGTAATTCACCCCTCCACTTT. This codes for CASSQLKGNSPLHF.

The J gene is TRBJ2-7, the V gene TRBV11-2, with D possibly being TRBD1 (5 bases). Germline CDR1 SGHAT, CDR2 FQNNGV. The CDR3 length is 14 residues. The ends were cut back, 3 bases at V and 3 bases at J, with 12 bases in the middle. The CDR3 loop is CASSLSTGYYEQYF. The CDR3 DNA reads as TGTGCCAGCAGCTTGAGCACAGGTTACTACGAGCAGTACTTC. The full variable domain, in which reference TRBV11-2 and TRBJ2-7 provide the parts outside the CDR3, is EAGVAQSPRYKIIEKRQSVAFWCNPISGHATLYWYQQILGQGPKLLIQFQNNGVVDDSQLPKDRFSAERLKGVDSTLKIQPAKLEDSAVYLCASSLSTGYYEQYFGPGTRLTVT.

V usage is TRBV29-1 and J usage is TRBJ2-7; 7 bases are a match to TRBD1. The CDR3 loop spans 12 amino acids. Germline trimming cut 5 bases from V and 0 bases from J; bases unmatched to any gene: 1. In germline, CDR1 is SQVTM, CDR2 ANQGSEA. The CDR3 DNA follows: TGCAGCGTTAGGACAGGCTCCTACGAGCAGTACTTC. Its protein product is CSVRTGSYEQYF.

The rearrangement uses TRBV7-7 and TRBJ2-3; no clear D. CDR3 size: 14 residues. Per the germline V gene, CDR1 is SSHAT and CDR2 is FNYEAQ (reference sequence). With 5 bases removed from V and 1 base from J, the gap between germline ends came to 10 bases. CDR3 region: CASSEYLGTDTQYF. The CDR3 region has the DNA TGTGCCAGCAGCGAGTATTTAGGCACAGATACGCAGTATTTT.

The CDR3 DNA reads as TGCGCCAGCAGCTCCATTCCAGACAACACTGAAGCTTTCTTT. Translation: CASSSIPDNTEAFF. This chain joins TRBV5-1 and TRBJ1-1; D is undetermined. The CDR3 runs 14 residues. The germline gives CDR1 SGHRS, CDR2 YFSETQ. Trimming shortened V by 3 bases and J by 2 bases, and 11 bases separated the two germline ends.

The chain recombines TRBV27 with TRBJ2-3; either TRBD1 or TRBD2 may supply D (5 bases each). Germline assignment: CDR1 MNHEY and CDR2 SMNVEV (reference sequence). Trimming shortened V by 8 bases and J by 4 bases, and 13 bases separated the two germline ends. CDR3 length: 13 amino acids. The CDR3 DNA is TGTGCCAGCCGGGACGGGTTGGCAGATACGCAGTATTTT. Protein: CASRDGLADTQYF.

V is TRBV19 and J is TRBJ1-1; the D is unclear. The CDR3 totals 14 residues. V was shortened by 3 bases and J by 4 bases, with 12 bases between the two germline ends. Germline CDR1 and CDR2: LNHDA and SQIVND (reference sequence). In DNA form, the CDR3 reads TGTGCCAGTAGTATGTTTCTAGCCCCCACTGAAGCTTTCTTT. Translated, it gives CASSMFLAPTEAFF.

V is TRBV19 and J is TRBJ1-1; unclear D gene. Looked up from germline, CDR1 is LNHDA and CDR2 is SQIVND (reference sequence). V was clipped by 8 bases and J by 0 bases, with 10 bases between them. The CDR3 has 13 residues. The CDR3 nucleotides are TGTGCCAGTTCCAGGACCATGAACACTGAAGCTTTCTTT. Its translation is CASSRTMNTEAFF.

This sequence joins TRBV7-6 and TRBJ1-6, with unresolved D. Germline CDR1 is SGHVS and CDR2 is FNYEAQ. Trimming removed 0 bases at V and 12 bases at J, with 9 bases between. The CDR3 length is 13 residues. For the CDR3, the DNA is TGTGCCAGCAGCTTAGCTGAGGATTTACCCCTCCACTTT. Protein product: CASSLAEDLPLHF.